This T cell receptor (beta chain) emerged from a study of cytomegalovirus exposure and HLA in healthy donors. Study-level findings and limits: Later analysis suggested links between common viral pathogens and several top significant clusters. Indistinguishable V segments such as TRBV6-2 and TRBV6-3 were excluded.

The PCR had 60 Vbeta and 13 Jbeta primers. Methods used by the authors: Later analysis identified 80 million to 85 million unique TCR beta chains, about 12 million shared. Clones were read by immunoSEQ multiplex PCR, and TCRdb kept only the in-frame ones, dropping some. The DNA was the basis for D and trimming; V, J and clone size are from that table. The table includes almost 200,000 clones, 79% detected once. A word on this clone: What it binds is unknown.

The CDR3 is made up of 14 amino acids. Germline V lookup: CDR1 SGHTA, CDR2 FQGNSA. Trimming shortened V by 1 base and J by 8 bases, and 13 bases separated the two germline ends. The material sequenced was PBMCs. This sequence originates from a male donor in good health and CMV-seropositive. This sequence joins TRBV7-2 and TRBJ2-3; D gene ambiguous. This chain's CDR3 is CASSLEGFTGTQYF. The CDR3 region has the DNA TGTGCCAGCAGCTTAGAAGGATTCACGGGTACGCAGTATTTT.